The 8 T cell receptor beta chains below all came from one sample that was sequenced in a study of tumor-infiltrating lymphocytes in primary liver carcinoma. From about 530 ng total RNA, TCR beta cDNA was generated with a primer in the constant region. Slightly modified ARM-PCR, run as three nested multiplex PCR rounds, produced the TCR beta libraries. The first two PCR rounds used TRBV1-TRBV30 forward primers with a C-beta reverse primer, around 10 cycles each. TCRdb re-analysed the multiplex PCR reads in MiXCR, keeping a single row per CDR3 protein. This table holds about 200,000 distinct CDR3 sequences, around four fifths found once. Unsorted bulk tissue (roughly 19-30 mg) underwent RNA and DNA co-extraction. Sequencing was performed on tumor tissue from primary liver carcinoma. The receptors here all came from a man aged 35 to 55 with primary liver carcinoma and hepatitis B virus infection.

Points on this clonotype: Given the absence of the conserved phenylalanine or tryptophan at the CDR3 end, a read error is likely. The chain combines TRBV7-9 with TRBJ2-7; D is possibly TRBD2 (6 bases). Germline V gene sequence: CDR1 SEHNR, CDR2 FQNEAQ (reference sequence). This CDR3 contains 14 residues. Here the CDR3 reads CPSSIQGGAGEQYL. CDR3 bases: TGTCCCAGCAGCATTCAGGGAGGCGCCGGGGAGCAGTACTTA.

With regard to this clonotype: Its ends do not fully match the called genes, so a read error is possible. The genes are TRBV5-1 and TRBJ2-7, with 9 bases identical to TRBD2. The V gene's germline CDR1 is SGHRS and CDR2 YFSETQ. The length of the CDR3 is 14 residues. This CDR3 is CASSIGLANYEQYF. DNA of the CDR3: TGTGCCAGCAGCATAGGACTAGCGAATTACGAGCAGTACTTC.

This chain links TRBV29-1 with TRBJ1-5; D not resolved. This CDR3 has 15 residues. Trimming removed 5 bases from V and 7 bases from J, with 21 bases in between. Germline lookup yields CDR1 SQVTM and CDR2 ANQGSEA. The CDR3 loop reads CSVILGNSPGQPQHF. CDR3 nucleotides: TGCAGCGTTATTTTAGGGAATTCTCCTGGACAGCCCCAGCATTTT.

As for this clonotype: One junction end disagrees with the germline gene, perhaps due to a read error. The chain links TRBV29-1 to TRBJ2-7, with D perhaps matching TRBD2 (7 bases). Germline V lookup: CDR1 SQVTM, CDR2 ANQGSEA. The CDR3 length is 15 residues. CDR3 amino acids: CSVGGLRGSRYDQYF. DNA for the CDR3: TGCAGCGTCGGGGGGCTAAGGGGCAGTAGGTACGATCAGTACTTC.

Note on this clonotype: Its ends do not fully match the called genes, so a read error is possible. The V gene is TRBV5-4, the J gene TRBJ2-1; D might be TRBD1 (6 bases). Germline V gene lookup returns CDR1 SGHNT and CDR2 YYREEE (reference sequence). The CDR3 contains 12 residues. DNA of the CDR3: TGTGCCAGCAGCTGGGACAACAATGGGCAGTTCTTC. This sequence encodes CASSWDNNGQFF.

Many counts were recorded for this clonotype. The CDR3 region has the DNA TGTGCCAGCAGCGGCGGGGGGGGGGACAATCAGCCCCAGCATTTT. Residues: CASSGGGGDNQPQHF. The chain joins TRBV5-6 to TRBJ1-5, with D possibly matching TRBD1 (5 bases). V dropped 4 bases and J dropped 3 bases, with 14 bases sitting between them. The CDR3 totals 15 residues. Germline loops: CDR1 SGHDT, CDR2 YYEEEE.

In the case of this clonotype: A much larger clone differs by one base, so this may be a read error. The rearrangement links TRBV5-1 to TRBJ1-2; no reliable D call. There are 15 residues in the CDR3. Germline CDR1 SGHRS, CDR2 YFSETQ. The V end was cut by 4 bases, the J end by 4 bases, with 17 bases between. The CDR3, as DNA: TGCGCCAGCAGCGCCCAGGATCCGGGTGGCTATGGCTACACCTTC. Translating gives CASSAQDPGGYGYTF.

As for this clonotype: Germline and junction disagree at one end, which may indicate a read error. V gene TRBV11-2 combines with J gene TRBJ2-7; a possible D gene is TRBD1 (5 bases). The CDR3 is 15 amino acids. Germline CDR1 and CDR2: SGHAT and FQNNGV. CDR3 amino acids: CANNLRWTRENEKYF. CDR3 in DNA: TGTGCCAACAACTTACGATGGACAAGGGAAAACGAGAAGTACTTC.